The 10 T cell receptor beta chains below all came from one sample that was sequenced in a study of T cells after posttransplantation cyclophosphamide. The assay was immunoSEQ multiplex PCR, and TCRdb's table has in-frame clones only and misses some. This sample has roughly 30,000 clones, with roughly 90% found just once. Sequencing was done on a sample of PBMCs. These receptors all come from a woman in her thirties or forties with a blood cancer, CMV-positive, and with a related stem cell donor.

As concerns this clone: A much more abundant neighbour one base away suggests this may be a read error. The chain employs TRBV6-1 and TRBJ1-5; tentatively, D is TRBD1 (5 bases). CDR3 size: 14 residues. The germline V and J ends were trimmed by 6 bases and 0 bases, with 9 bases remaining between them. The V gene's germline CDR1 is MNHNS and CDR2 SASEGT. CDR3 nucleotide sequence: TGTGCCAGCAGAACAGGCTTTAGCAATCAGCCCCAGCATTTT. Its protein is CASRTGFSNQPQHF.

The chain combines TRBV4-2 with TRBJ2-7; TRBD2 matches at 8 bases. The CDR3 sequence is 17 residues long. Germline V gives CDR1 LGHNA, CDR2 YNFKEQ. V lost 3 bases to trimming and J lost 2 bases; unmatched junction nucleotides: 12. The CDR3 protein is CASSHDLRSGGAYEQYF. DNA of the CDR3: TGTGCCAGCAGCCATGACCTTAGGAGCGGGGGAGCCTACGAGCAGTACTTC.

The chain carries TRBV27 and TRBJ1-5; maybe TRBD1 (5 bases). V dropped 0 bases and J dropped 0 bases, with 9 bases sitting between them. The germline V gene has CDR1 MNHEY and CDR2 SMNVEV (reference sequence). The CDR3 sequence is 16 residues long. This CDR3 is CASSLSPGGSNQPQHF. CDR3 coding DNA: TGTGCCAGCAGTTTATCGCCGGGGGGTAGCAATCAGCCCCAGCATTTT.

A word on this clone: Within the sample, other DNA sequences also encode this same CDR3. CDR3 DNA sequence: TGTGCCAGCAGTCCAGGGACAGGGGTTGCATACGAGCAGTACTTC. Amino acid sequence: CASSPGTGVAYEQYF. J is TRBJ2-7 and V is TRBV27; TRBD1 matches 10 bases. CDR3 length: 15 amino acids. After removal of 5 bases from V and 4 bases from J, the junction contained 8 bases not matched to a gene. Germline CDR1 and CDR2: MNHEY and SMNVEV (reference sequence).

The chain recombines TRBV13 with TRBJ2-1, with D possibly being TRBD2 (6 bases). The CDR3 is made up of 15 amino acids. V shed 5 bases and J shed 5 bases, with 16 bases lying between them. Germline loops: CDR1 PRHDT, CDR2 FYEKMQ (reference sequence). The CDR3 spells CASSQGLEGHNEQFF. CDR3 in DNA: TGTGCCAGCAGCCAGGGACTGGAAGGACACAATGAGCAGTTCTTC.

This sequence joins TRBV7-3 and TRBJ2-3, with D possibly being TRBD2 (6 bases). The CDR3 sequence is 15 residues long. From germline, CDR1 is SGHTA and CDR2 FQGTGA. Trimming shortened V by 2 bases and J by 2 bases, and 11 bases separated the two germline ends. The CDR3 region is CASSLEAGYTDTQYF. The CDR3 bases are TGTGCCAGCAGCTTAGAGGCGGGGTACACAGATACGCAGTATTTT.

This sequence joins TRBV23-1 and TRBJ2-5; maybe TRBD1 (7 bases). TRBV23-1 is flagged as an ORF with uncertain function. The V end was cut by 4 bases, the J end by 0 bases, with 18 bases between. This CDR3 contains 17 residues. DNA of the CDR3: TGCGCCAGCAGTCCTAAGCCCAGGGGGAGGTACCAAGAGACCCAGTACTTC. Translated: CASSPKPRGRYQETQYF.

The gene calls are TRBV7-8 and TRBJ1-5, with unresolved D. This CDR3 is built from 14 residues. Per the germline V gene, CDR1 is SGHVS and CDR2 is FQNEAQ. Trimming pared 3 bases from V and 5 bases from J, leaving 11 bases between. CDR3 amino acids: CASSFRTEYQPQHF. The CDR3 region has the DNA TGTGCCAGCAGCTTTCGAACAGAATATCAGCCCCAGCATTTT.

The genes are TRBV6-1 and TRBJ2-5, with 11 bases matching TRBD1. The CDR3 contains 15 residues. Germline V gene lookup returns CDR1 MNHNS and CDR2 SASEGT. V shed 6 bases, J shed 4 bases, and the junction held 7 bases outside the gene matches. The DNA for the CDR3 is TGTGCCAGCAGGACATCGGACAGGGGGCTAGAGACCCAGTACTTC. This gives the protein CASRTSDRGLETQYF.

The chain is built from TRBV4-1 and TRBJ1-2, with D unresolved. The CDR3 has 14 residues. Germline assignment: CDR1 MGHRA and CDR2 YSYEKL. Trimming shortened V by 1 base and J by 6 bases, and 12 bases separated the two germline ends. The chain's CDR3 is CASSQVKDGNGYTF. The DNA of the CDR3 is TGCGCCAGCAGCCAAGTCAAGGACGGGAATGGCTACACCTTC.